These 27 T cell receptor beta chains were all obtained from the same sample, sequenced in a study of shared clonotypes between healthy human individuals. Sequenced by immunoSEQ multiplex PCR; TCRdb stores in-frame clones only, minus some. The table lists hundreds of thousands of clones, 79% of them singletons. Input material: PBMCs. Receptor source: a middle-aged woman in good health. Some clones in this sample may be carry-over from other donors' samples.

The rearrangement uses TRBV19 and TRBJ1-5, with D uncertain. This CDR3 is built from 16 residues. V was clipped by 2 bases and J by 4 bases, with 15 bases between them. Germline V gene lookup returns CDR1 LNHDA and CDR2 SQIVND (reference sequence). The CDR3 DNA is TGTGCCAGTAGTATATTTGCCCAGGCACCAAATCAGCCCCAGCATTTT. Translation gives CASSIFAQAPNQPQHF.

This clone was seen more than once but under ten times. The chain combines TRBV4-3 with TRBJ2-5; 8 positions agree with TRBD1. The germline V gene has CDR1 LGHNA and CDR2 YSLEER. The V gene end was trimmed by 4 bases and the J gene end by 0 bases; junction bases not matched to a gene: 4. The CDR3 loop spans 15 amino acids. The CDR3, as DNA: TGCGCCAGCAGCCCCGGGACAGGCGACCAAGAGACCCAGTACTTC. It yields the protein CASSPGTGDQETQYF.

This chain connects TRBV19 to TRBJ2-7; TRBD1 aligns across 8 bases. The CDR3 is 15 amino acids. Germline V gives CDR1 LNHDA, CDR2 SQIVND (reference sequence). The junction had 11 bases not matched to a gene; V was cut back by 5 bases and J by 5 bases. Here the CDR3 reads CASSSGGQMMDEQYF. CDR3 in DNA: TGTGCCAGTAGTTCAGGGGGCCAAATGATGGACGAGCAGTACTTC.

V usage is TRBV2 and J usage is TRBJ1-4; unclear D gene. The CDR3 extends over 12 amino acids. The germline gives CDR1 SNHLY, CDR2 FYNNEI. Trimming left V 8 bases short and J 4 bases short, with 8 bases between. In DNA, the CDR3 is TGTGCCAGCCAAGGGTATAATGAAAAACTGTTTTTT. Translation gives CASQGYNEKLFF.

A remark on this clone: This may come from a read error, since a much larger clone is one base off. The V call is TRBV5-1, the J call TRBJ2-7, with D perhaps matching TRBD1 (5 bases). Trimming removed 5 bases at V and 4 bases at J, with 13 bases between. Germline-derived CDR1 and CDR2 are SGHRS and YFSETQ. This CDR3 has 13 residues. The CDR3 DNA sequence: TGCGCCAGCAGTCACTGGACAATTTACGAGCAGTACTTC. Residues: CASSHWTIYEQYF.

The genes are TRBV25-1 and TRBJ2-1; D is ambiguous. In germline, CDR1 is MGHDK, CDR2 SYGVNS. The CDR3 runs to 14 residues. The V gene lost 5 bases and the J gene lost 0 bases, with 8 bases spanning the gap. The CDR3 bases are TGTGCCAGCAGTCCCCGTAACTCCTACAATGAGCAGTTCTTC. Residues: CASSPRNSYNEQFF.

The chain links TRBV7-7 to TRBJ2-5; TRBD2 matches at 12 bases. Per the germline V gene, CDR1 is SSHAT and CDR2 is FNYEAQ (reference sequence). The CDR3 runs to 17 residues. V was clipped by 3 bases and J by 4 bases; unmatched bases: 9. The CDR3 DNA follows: TGTGCCAGCAGCTTCCGGCCAATACTAGCGGGAGGAGAGACCCAGTACTTC. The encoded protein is CASSFRPILAGGETQYF.

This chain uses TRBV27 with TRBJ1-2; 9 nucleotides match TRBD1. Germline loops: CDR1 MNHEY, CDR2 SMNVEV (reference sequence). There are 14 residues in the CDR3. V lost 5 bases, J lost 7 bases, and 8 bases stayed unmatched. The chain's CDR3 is CASSQGQGSFGYTF. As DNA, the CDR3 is TGTGCCAGCAGTCAGGGACAGGGAAGTTTTGGCTACACCTTC.

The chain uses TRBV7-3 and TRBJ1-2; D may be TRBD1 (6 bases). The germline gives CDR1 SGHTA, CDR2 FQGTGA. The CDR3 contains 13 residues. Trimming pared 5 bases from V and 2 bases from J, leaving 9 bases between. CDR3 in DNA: TGTGCCAGCAGCCAGGACAGAAACTATGGCTACACCTTC. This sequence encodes CASSQDRNYGYTF.

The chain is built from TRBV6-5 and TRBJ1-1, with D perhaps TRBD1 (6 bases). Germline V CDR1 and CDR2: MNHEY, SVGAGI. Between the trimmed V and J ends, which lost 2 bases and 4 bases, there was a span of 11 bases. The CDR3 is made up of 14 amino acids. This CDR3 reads CASSYNRVGTEAFF. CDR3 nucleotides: TGTGCCAGCAGTTACAACAGGGTTGGCACTGAAGCTTTCTTT.

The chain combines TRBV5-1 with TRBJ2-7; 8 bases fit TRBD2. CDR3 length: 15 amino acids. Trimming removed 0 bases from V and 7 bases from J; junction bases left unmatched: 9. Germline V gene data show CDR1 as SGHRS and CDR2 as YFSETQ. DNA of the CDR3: TGCGCCAGCAGCTTGGATGGTAGCGGGATAGATGAGCAGTACTTC. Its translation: CASSLDGSGIDEQYF.

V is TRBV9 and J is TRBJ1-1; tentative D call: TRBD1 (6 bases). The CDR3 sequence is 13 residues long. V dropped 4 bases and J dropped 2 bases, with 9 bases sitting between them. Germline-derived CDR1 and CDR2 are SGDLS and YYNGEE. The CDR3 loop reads CASSTDRNTEAFF. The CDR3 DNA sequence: TGTGCCAGCAGCACGGACAGAAACACTGAAGCTTTCTTT.

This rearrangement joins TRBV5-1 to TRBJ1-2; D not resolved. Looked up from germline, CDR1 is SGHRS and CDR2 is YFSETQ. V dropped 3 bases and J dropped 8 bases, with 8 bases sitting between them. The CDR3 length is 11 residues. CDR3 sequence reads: CASSSVAGYTF. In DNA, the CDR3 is TGCGCCAGCAGCTCGGTCGCGGGCTACACCTTC.

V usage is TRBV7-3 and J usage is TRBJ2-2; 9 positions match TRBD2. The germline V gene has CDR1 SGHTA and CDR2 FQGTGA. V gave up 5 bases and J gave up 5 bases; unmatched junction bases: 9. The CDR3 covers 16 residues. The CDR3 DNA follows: TGTGCCAGCAGCCCCATCTCTAGCGGGGAGACCGGGGAGCTGTTTTTT. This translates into CASSPISSGETGELFF.

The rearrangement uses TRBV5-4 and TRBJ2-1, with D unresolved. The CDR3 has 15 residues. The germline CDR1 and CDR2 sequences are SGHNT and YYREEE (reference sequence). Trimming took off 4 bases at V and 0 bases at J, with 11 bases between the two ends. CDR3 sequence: CASSQEASSYNEQFF. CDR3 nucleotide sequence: TGTGCCAGCAGCCAAGAGGCGAGCTCCTACAATGAGCAGTTCTTC.

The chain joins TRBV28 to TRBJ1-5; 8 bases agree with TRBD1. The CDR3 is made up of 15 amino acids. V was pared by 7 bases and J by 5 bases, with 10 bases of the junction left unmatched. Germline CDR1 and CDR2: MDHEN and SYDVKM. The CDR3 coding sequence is TGTGCCAGCAACTCACAGGGGGTAGTGGATCAGCCCCAGCATTTT. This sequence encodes CASNSQGVVDQPQHF. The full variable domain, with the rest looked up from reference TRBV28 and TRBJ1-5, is DVKVTQSSRYLVKRTGEKVFLECVQDMDHENMFWYRQDPGLGLRLIYFSYDVKMKEKGDIPEGYSVSREKKERFSLILESASTNQTSMYLCASNSQGVVDQPQHFGDGTRLSIL.

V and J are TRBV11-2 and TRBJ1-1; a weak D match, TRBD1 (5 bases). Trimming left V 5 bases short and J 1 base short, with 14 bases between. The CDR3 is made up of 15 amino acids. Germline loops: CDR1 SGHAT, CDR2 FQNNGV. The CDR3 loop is CASSPARGTNTEAFF. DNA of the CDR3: TGTGCCAGCAGCCCAGCCCGGGGCACGAACACTGAAGCTTTCTTT.

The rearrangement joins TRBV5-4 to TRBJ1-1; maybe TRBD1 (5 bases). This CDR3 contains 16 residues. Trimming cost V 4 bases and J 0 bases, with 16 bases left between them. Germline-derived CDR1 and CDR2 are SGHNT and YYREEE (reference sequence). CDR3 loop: CASSLEPGRLNTEAFF. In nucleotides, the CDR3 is TGTGCCAGCAGCCTGGAACCGGGACGGCTGAACACTGAAGCTTTCTTT. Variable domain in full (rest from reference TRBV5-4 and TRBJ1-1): ETGVTQSPTHLIKTRGQQVTLRCSSQSGHNTVSWYQQALGQGPQFIFQYYREEENGRGNFPPRFSGLQFPNYSSELNVNALELDDSALYLCASSLEPGRLNTEAFFGQGTRLTVV.

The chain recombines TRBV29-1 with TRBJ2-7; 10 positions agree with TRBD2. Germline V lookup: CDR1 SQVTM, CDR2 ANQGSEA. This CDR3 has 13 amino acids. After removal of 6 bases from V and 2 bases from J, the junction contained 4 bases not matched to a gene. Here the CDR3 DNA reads TGCAGCGTGGACCTAGCGGGGGCCTACGAGCAGTACTTC. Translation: CSVDLAGAYEQYF.

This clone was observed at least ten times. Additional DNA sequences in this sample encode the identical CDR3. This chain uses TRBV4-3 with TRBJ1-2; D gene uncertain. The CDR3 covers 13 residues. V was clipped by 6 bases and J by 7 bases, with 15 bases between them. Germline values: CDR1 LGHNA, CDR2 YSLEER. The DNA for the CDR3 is TGCGCCAGCAGTCCCCGTAGGGAGTCTGGCTACACCTTC. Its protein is CASSPRRESGYTF.

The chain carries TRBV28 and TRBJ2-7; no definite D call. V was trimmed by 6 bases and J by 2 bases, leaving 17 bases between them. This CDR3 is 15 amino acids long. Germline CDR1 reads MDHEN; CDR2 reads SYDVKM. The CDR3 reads CASSHHDERTYEQYF. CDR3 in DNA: TGTGCCAGCAGCCACCATGACGAAAGGACCTACGAGCAGTACTTC. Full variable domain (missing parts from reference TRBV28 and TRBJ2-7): DVKVTQSSRYLVKRTGEKVFLECVQDMDHENMFWYRQDPGLGLRLIYFSYDVKMKEKGDIPEGYSVSREKKERFSLILESASTNQTSMYLCASSHHDERTYEQYFGPGTRLTVT.

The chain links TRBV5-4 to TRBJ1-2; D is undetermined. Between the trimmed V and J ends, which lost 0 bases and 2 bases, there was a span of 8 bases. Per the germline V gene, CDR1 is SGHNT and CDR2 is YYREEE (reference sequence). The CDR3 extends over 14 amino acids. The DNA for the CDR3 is TGTGCCAGCAGCTTGGAGAGTCGGAACTATGGCTACACCTTC. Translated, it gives CASSLESRNYGYTF.

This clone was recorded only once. The CDR3 here is CASRNRAGETQYF. The DNA of the CDR3 is TGTGCCAGCAGGAACAGAGCGGGGGAGACCCAGTACTTC. The chain combines TRBV27 with TRBJ2-5; 7 bases match TRBD2. Germline values: CDR1 MNHEY, CDR2 SMNVEV (reference sequence). The CDR3 totals 13 residues. Trimming removed 6 bases from V and 5 bases from J; junction bases left unmatched: 6.

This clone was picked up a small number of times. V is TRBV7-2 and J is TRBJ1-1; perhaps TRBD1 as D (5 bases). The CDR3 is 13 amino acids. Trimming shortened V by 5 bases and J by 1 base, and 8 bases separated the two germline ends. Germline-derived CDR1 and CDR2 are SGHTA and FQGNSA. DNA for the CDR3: TGTGCCAGCAGCCGTACAGGGAACACTGAAGCTTTCTTT. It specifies CASSRTGNTEAFF.

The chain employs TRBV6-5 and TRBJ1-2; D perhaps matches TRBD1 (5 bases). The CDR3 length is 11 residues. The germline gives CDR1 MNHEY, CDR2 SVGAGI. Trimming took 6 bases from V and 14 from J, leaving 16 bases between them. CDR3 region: CASSSLMGVTF. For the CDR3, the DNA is TGTGCCAGCAGCTCTCTCATGGGGGTTACCTTC.

This chain's CDR3 is CASAAGSYYEQYF. In DNA, the CDR3 is TGTGCCAGCGCCGCCGGGTCCTACTACGAGCAGTACTTC. The V gene is TRBV7-2, the J gene TRBJ2-7; no clear D. Germline CDR1 reads SGHTA; CDR2 reads FQGNSA. V was pared by 8 bases and J by 3 bases, with 14 bases between. This CDR3 is 13 amino acids long.

In DNA, the CDR3 is TGCGCCAGCAGTAGGACACCGCAAGAGACCCAGTACTTC. It encodes CASSRTPQETQYF. The chain carries TRBV10-2 and TRBJ2-5, with TRBD1 as a possible D gene (5 bases). Trimming took 5 bases from V and 2 from J, leaving 9 bases between them. This CDR3 contains 13 residues. Germline values: CDR1 WSHSY, CDR2 SAAADI.